This T cell receptor beta chain emerged from a study of T cells expressing NK-cell markers. Study overall: HCMV serostatus: seven of eight sequenced donors positive, one negative.

Findings of the study overall: The CD3+CD56-NKG2C+ fraction of a handful of donors was also led by these clonotypes. As a fraction of CD8+ T cells, dominant NKG2C+ clonotypes reached about 1.0-7.0% in over 5 donors.

UMI-tagged 5'RACE template switching yielded the TCR beta cDNA. TCRdb reanalyzed the 5' RACE reads and collapses them to one entry per CDR3 protein, without DNA. Its table lists about 390,000 distinct CDR3 sequences. Of note for this clonotype: What it binds is unknown.

From germline, CDR1 is LNHNV and CDR2 YYDKDF (reference sequence). CDR3 length equals 14 residues. The sequence was obtained from a woman in her forties or fifties in good health. V gene TRBV15 combines with J gene TRBJ2-2; checking the TCRdb D call of TRBD2 is not possible without DNA. Source material: blood T cells: a sorted CD56 or NKG2C T cell subset, CD4+ or CD8+ T cells, or bulk PBMC T cells (not recorded which). The CDR3 sequence: CATEEGLVAGELFF.